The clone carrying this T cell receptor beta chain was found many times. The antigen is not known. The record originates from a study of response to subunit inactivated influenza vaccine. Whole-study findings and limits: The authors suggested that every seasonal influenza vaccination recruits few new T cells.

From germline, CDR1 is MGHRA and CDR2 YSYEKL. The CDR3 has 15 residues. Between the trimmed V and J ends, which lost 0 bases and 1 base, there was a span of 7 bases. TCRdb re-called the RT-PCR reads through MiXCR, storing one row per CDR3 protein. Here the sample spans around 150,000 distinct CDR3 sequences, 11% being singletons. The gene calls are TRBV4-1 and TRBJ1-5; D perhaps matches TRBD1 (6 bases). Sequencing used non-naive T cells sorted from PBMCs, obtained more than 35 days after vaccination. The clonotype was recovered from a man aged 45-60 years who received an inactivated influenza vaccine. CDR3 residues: CASSQEGQSNQPQHF. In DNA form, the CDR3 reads TGCGCCAGCAGCCAAGAAGGACAGAGCAATCAGCCCCAGCATTTT.